These 7 T cell receptor beta chains came from one sample sequenced in a study of sequential checkpoint blockade in melanoma (dated 2019 in TCRdb). The treatment or condition label here, explained by the study, means: randomized to nivolumab then ipilimumab (arm A) or the reverse (arm B). Libraries were made using the immunoSEQ multiplex PCR assay. The table was pulled from immuneACCESS by TCRdb, which kept in-frame rearrangements only. Such tables lose some clones; where checked, under half of the loss comes from unresolved V genes, and the rest has no known cause. In this sample the table shows 6,000 to 9,500 clones, less than 25% of which occur a single time. The ten largest clonotypes hold roughly 9.7% of the sample. Sequencing used tumor tissue (inferred from file names), obtained from a patient given nivolumab and ipilimumab in sequence. The receptors were sampled from a human donor with melanoma.

The chain uses TRBV18 and TRBJ2-7; D gene ambiguous. This CDR3 comprises 13 residues. The V gene lost 3 bases and the J gene lost 3 bases, with 9 bases spanning the gap. Germline V gives CDR1 KGHSH, CDR2 LQKENI. This CDR3 reads CASSPSYSYEQYV. The CDR3 nucleotides read TGTGCCAGCTCACCTTCATACAGCTACGAGCAGTACGTC.

By sample fraction, this clone is large. The chain is built from TRBV19 and TRBJ2-1, with D possibly being TRBD2 (5 bases). The V gene's germline CDR1 is LNHDA and CDR2 SQIVND (reference sequence). The V and J ends lost 3 bases and 0 bases respectively, with 6 bases between them. There are 14 residues in the CDR3. The CDR3 sequence: CASSILASYNEQFF. CDR3 sequence (DNA): TGTGCCAGTAGTATTCTAGCCTCCTACAATGAGCAGTTCTTC.

This chain connects TRBV5-1 to TRBJ2-1, with D tentatively TRBD2 (5 bases). The CDR3 totals 14 residues. Trimming took 0 bases from V and 8 from J, leaving 12 bases between them. The germline CDR1 and CDR2 sequences are SGHRS and YFSETQ. The CDR3 coding sequence is TGCGCCAGCAGCTTGGCCCCTGGGCGGGATGAGCAGTTCTTC. Translation: CASSLAPGRDEQFF.

The chain joins TRBV10-2 to TRBJ2-3; D call uncertain. Germline values: CDR1 WSHSY, CDR2 SAAADI. Trimming stripped 0 bases from V and 6 bases from J, with 4 bases between. The CDR3 contains 12 residues. CDR3 in DNA: TGCGCCAGCAGTGAGTCGGGGGATACGCAGTATTTT. Translation gives CASSESGDTQYF.

Worth noting for this clone: This specimen includes other DNA sequences encoding the same CDR3. The V gene is TRBV6-8, the J gene TRBJ2-3; the match to TRBD1 covers 8 bases. This CDR3 comprises 13 residues. The ends lost 5 bases at V and 3 bases at J; junction bases unmatched: 1. Germline V CDR1 and CDR2: MNHGY, SAAAGT. CDR3 region: CASSRQGTDTQYF. In nucleotides, the CDR3 is TGTGCCAGCAGTAGACAGGGGACAGATACGCAGTATTTT.

This clone has more than one count but fewer than ten. This rearrangement joins TRBV28 to TRBJ2-1; TRBD2 agrees at 7 bases. The germline gives CDR1 MDHEN, CDR2 SYDVKM. V trimming: 5 bases; J trimming: 5 bases; junction bases outside the gene matches: 6. This CDR3 region has 14 residues. CDR3 amino acids: CASSPSGVHNEQFF. The DNA for the CDR3 is TGTGCCAGCAGTCCGAGCGGGGTCCACAATGAGCAGTTCTTC.

The chain recombines TRBV25-1 with TRBJ2-3; TRBD2 matches 12 bases. Germline trimming cut 5 bases from V and 5 bases from J; bases unmatched to any gene: 11. Germline CDR1 MGHDK, CDR2 SYGVNS. The CDR3 runs 17 residues. CDR3 sequence: CASSPLAGGSSGDTQYF. For the CDR3, the DNA is TGTGCCAGCAGTCCCCTAGCGGGAGGGTCCTCGGGAGATACGCAGTATTTT.